A selection of T cell receptor beta chains follows, all from one sample in a study of spatial heterogeneity in lung cancer. One entry per CDR3 protein results from TCRdb running MiXCR on the 5' RACE reads. The data show fewer than 25,000 distinct CDR3 sequences, about 3.5% seen once. Sequences were derived from PBMCs, sampled at surgery. These receptors all stem from a female donor with early-stage non-small cell lung cancer. Each CDR3 is given with its conserved first and last residue. D genes are given only for firm matches. Size values are once, few and many counts, or a class for expanded clones, and some rows have none.

TRBJ2-3	15	.	few	TRBV12-3/TRBV12-4	TGTGCCAGCAGTTCGAGGGGGGGTGGCACAGATACGCAGTATTTT	CASSSRGGGTDTQYF
TRBJ2-7	16	TRBD1	many	TRBV25-1	TGTGCCAGCAGTGATTCCGGGACAGGTGACATACGAGGGCAGTACTTC	CASSDSGTGDIRGQYF
TRBJ1-2	15	.	many	TRBV6-1	TGTGCCAGCAGTGAAGCCTTAGGGGAAGACTATGGCTACACCTTC	CASSEALGEDYGYTF
TRBJ2-7	15	TRBD1	medium-sized	TRBV7-9	TGTGCCAGCAGCTTAGGGACAGGGGGCCTTAACGAGCAGTACTTC	CASSLGTGGLNEQYF
TRBJ2-1	14	TRBD2	many	TRBV20-1	TGCAGTGCTAGCCGGACTAGAGGGTATAATGAGCAGTTCTTC	CSASRTRGYNEQFF
TRBJ2-5	11	.	many	TRBV18	TGTGCCAGCTCTTCCCAAGAGACCCAGTACTTC	CASSSQETQYF
TRBJ1-3	21	.	many	TRBV28	TGTGCCAGCAGTTCCCCACGTTGGGGGATATTTGGAATACATTCTGGAAACACCATATATTTT	CASSSPRWGIFGIHSGNTIYF
TRBJ1-2	15	.	few	TRBV12-3/TRBV12-4	TGTGCCAGCAGCAACTGGGGCGTCTGGGGCTATGGCTACACCTTC	CASSNWGVWGYGYTF
TRBJ1-1	12	.	many	TRBV20-1	TGCAGTGCGTGGGGGTTCAATTCTGAAGCTTTCTTT	CSAWGFNSEAFF
TRBJ2-1	13	.	many	TRBV30	TGTGCCTGGGCCACCCGGTCCTACAATGAGCAGTTCTTC	CAWATRSYNEQFF
TRBJ2-7	14	.	many	TRBV9	TGTGCCAGCAGCGTGACAACTGGTTCCTACGAGCAGTACTTC	CASSVTTGSYEQYF
TRBJ2-2	17	.	medium-sized	TRBV11-2	TGTGCCAGCAGCCCCCGTTTAACCGCGGGGAACACCGGGGAGCTGTTTTTT	CASSPRLTAGNTGELFF
TRBJ2-3	14	TRBD2	many	TRBV29-1	TGCAGCGTTCACCCGGGAGGGAGCACAGATACGCAGTATTTT	CSVHPGGSTDTQYF
TRBJ2-1	16	TRBD2	many	TRBV4-1	TGCGCCAGCACGCGAGGTCTAGCGGAAATCTACAATGAGCAGTTCTTC	CASTRGLAEIYNEQFF
TRBJ2-2	14	.	many	TRBV9	TGTGCCAGCAGGGAATCAGGGGCCACCGGGGAGCTGTTTTTT	CASRESGATGELFF
TRBJ2-3	13	.	many	TRBV28	TGTGCCAGCAACCGACGGGGCACAGATACGCAGTATTTT	CASNRRGTDTQYF
TRBJ2-6	14	.	many	TRBV7-9	TGTGCCAGCAGCTTCGGGTCGGGGGCCAACGTCCTGACTTTC	CASSFGSGANVLTF
TRBJ2-3	15	.	few	TRBV20-1	TGCAGTGCTAGAGACCTCCGCGCCGCCACAGATACGCAGTATTTT	CSARDLRAATDTQYF
TRBJ2-7	17	TRBD2	many	TRBV11-2	TGTGCCAGCAGCTTAGTCTTCGCCCCTAGCGGGAGAGTAGAGCAGTACTTC	CASSLVFAPSGRVEQYF
TRBJ1-5	14	.	many	TRBV7-9	TGTGCCAGCAGTGAGGGGGATAGCAATCAGCCCCAGCATTTT	CASSEGDSNQPQHF
TRBJ2-7	15	TRBD1	many	TRBV25-1	TGTGCCAGCAGTGACGGGGACAGGGGACCCTACGAGCAGTACTTC	CASSDGDRGPYEQYF
TRBJ1-5	18	.	many	TRBV20-1	TGCAGTGCTAGAGGGGGAAGGGGTCTCAGGGATAGCAATCAGCCCCAGCATTTT	CSARGGRGLRDSNQPQHF
TRBJ2-3	15	.	medium-sized	TRBV10-3	TGTGCCATCAGTCCCGGGAGTAGCTTCACAGATACGCAGTATTTT	CAISPGSSFTDTQYF
TRBJ2-2	15	.	.	TRBV7-9	TGTGCCAGCAGCTTAGCGGGCCCGAACACCGGGGAGCTGTTTTTT	CASSLAGPNTGELFF
TRBJ1-5	13	.	.	TRBV12-3/TRBV12-4	TGTGCCAGCAGTTTCGACCCCAATCAGCCCCAGCATTTT	CASSFDPNQPQHF
TRBJ1-2	13	.	.	TRBV6-4	TGTGCCAGCTCAAACACAGAGGGCTATGGCTACACCTTC	CASSNTEGYGYTF
TRBJ2-1	12	TRBD2	many	TRBV7-2	TGTGCCAGCAGCTTAACCGGGACTATTCAGTTCTTC	CASSLTGTIQFF
TRBJ2-1	14	TRBD1	many	TRBV9	TGTGCCAGCACTCCGGGACAGGGTATCCATGAGCAGTTCTTC	CASTPGQGIHEQFF
TRBJ1-2	17	.	.	TRBV7-6	TGTGCCAGCAGCTTAGACCCATCTTTCGGCAGGTACTATGGCTACACCTTC	CASSLDPSFGRYYGYTF
TRBJ1-2	14	.	many	TRBV2	TGTGCCAGCAGTGAACTTACCCTGGACTATGGCTACACCTTC	CASSELTLDYGYTF
TRBJ2-7	13	.	many	TRBV6-5	TGTGCCAGCAGTTACTCCGGAGACAGGCGGCAGTACTTC	CASSYSGDRRQYF
TRBJ1-5	15	.	.	TRBV6-1	TGTGCCAGCAGTCACGCGCATTCGGGGGATCAGCCCCAGCATTTT	CASSHAHSGDQPQHF
TRBJ2-2	18	TRBD2	many	TRBV7-9	TGTGCCAGCAGCTTTAGTCTAGCGGGGGAAGTGAACACCGGGGAGCTGTTTTTT	CASSFSLAGEVNTGELFF
TRBJ1-3	15	.	many	TRBV7-6	TGTGCCAGCAGCCTTGGACAGTACTCTGGAAACACCATATATTTT	CASSLGQYSGNTIYF
TRBJ1-5	15	TRBD1	many	TRBV4-2	TGTGCCAGCAGGATGACAGGGGGCCGCAATCAGCCCCAGCATTTT	CASRMTGGRNQPQHF
TRBJ2-1	15	TRBD2	many	TRBV20-1	TGCAGTGGAGGACTAGCGGGACGCTCCTACAATGAGCAGTTCTTC	CSGGLAGRSYNEQFF
TRBJ2-5	14	.	many	TRBV5-1	TGCGCCAGCAGCTTCGAACAGATCCAAGAGACCCAGTACTTC	CASSFEQIQETQYF
TRBJ2-5	13	TRBD2	medium-sized	TRBV20-1	TGCAGTGCTAGACTAGCGGGACAAGAGACCCAGTACTTC	CSARLAGQETQYF
TRBJ2-3	17	TRBD2	many	TRBV5-1	TGCGCCAGCAGCTCGGGCCTTACTAGCGGGAAGACAGATACGCAGTATTTT	CASSSGLTSGKTDTQYF
TRBJ2-1	17	.	many	TRBV27	TGTGCCAGCAGTTTGCCGATCCCCCACCCCGGGGAGAATGAGCAGTTCTTC	CASSLPIPHPGENEQFF
TRBJ2-7	13	TRBD1	.	TRBV23-1	TGCGCCAGCACTCAGGGACAGGTCTACGAGCAGTACTTC	CASTQGQVYEQYF
TRBJ2-7	12	.	medium-sized	TRBV29-1	TGCAGCGGCCGGGACACAACCTACGAGCAGTACTTC	CSGRDTTYEQYF
TRBJ2-1	16	.	many	TRBV24-1	TGTGCCACCAGTGATTCCAGCGGAAGCTCCTACAATGAGCAGTTCTTC	CATSDSSGSSYNEQFF
TRBJ2-1	16	TRBD2	many	TRBV7-2	TGTGCCAGCAGCCTAGCGGGAGGGATCTCCTACAATGAGCAGTTCTTC	CASSLAGGISYNEQFF
TRBJ2-3	15	.	few	TRBV7-6	TGTGCCAGCAGCTTACCGGCGGCTAGCACAGATACGCAGTATTTT	CASSLPAASTDTQYF
TRBJ1-5	14	.	many	TRBV7-9	TGTGCCAGCAGCTTAAATGCAGGGGATCAGCCCCAGCATTTT	CASSLNAGDQPQHF
TRBJ2-3	13	.	many	TRBV10-3	TGTGCCATCGGGACAACTAGCACAGATACGCAGTATTTT	CAIGTTSTDTQYF
TRBJ1-6	12	.	many	TRBV3-1	TGTGCCAGCAGCCAAGAGTATTCACCTCTCCACTTT	CASSQEYSPLHF
TRBJ2-3	17	.	many	TRBV25-1	TGTGCCAGCAGTGAATCCCCGTCAGGGGACGGCACAGATACGCAGTATTTT	CASSESPSGDGTDTQYF
TRBJ2-3	16	.	few	TRBV11-2	TGTGCCAGCAGCTTAGCACAGGGCCTTTACCCAGATACGCAGTATTTT	CASSLAQGLYPDTQYF
TRBJ1-2	12	TRBD1	many	TRBV25-1	TGTGCCAGCAGGACAGGGGGAAATGGCTACACCTTC	CASRTGGNGYTF
TRBJ1-5	14	.	many	TRBV20-1	TGCAGTGCTCGACTCAGGGGTATAGCTCAGCCCCAGCATTTT	CSARLRGIAQPQHF
TRBJ1-2	13	.	many	TRBV7-3	TGTGCCAGCAGCTCATCCGGGGCCTATGGCTACACCTTC	CASSSSGAYGYTF
TRBJ2-3	13	.	many	TRBV5-1	TGCGCCAGCAAGCCAGACAGTCCAGATACGCAGTATTTT	CASKPDSPDTQYF
TRBJ1-2	13	.	many	TRBV5-1	TGCGCCAGCAGCCACGACAGAAACTATGGCTACACCTTC	CASSHDRNYGYTF
TRBJ1-2	14	.	many	TRBV29-1	TGCAGCGTTGAAGATCTTTACAGGGCGGGTGGCTACACCTTC	CSVEDLYRAGGYTF
TRBJ2-1	15	TRBD2	many	TRBV12-3/TRBV12-4	TGTGCCAGCACCAGACTAGCGGGAGGGCCAAATGAGCAGTTCTTC	CASTRLAGGPNEQFF